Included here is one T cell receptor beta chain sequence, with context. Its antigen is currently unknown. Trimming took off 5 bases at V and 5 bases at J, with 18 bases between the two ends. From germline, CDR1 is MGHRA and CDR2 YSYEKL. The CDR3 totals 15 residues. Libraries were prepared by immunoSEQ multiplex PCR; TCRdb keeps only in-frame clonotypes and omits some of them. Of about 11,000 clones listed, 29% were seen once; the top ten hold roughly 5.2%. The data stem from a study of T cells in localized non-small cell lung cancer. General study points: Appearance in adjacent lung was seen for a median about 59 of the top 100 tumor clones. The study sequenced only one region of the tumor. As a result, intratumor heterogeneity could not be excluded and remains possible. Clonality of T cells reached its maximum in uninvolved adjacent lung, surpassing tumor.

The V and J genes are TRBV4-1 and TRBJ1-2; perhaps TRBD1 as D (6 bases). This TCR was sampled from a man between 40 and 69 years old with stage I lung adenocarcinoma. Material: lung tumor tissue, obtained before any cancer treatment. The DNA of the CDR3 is TGCGCCAGCAGCGGGTTAGGGGACAAGATTTATGGCTACACCTTC. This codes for CASSGLGDKIYGYTF.